Listed below are T cell receptor beta chains from one sample, sequenced in a study of shared clonotypes between healthy human individuals. Method: immunoSEQ multiplex PCR; TCRdb's copy keeps in-frame clones and lacks some. The sample holds some 2.1 million clones, approximately 94% seen once. The source material was naive CD8+ T cells sorted from blood. The receptors shown here come from a young man in good health. Both conserved end residues are part of each CDR3. Fields, in order: clone size, J gene, D gene, V gene, CDR3 protein, CDR3 DNA. D genes are given only for firm matches. Clone size is given for some rows only: seen once, a few or many times, or a class if the clone is expanded.

>.|TRBJ2-5|.|TRBV5-4
CASSHPGAAKETQYF
TGTGCCAGCAGCCACCCAGGGGCGGCTAAGGAGACCCAGTACTTC
>.|TRBJ2-1|TRBD2|TRBV7-9
CASSSLAGWTYNEQFF
TGTGCCAGCAGCTCGCTAGCGGGGTGGACTTACAATGAGCAGTTCTTC
>.|TRBJ1-4|.|TRBV9
CASSDTNDGEKLFF
TGTGCCAGCAGCGACACGAATGACGGTGAAAAACTGTTTTTT
>.|TRBJ2-1|TRBD1|TRBV6-5
CASRVRTGWDEQFF
TGTGCCAGCAGGGTCCGGACAGGCTGGGATGAGCAGTTCTTC
>.|TRBJ1-1|.|TRBV2
CASSVFEAFF
TGTGCCAGCAGTGTTTTCGAAGCTTTCTTT
>.|TRBJ2-3|.|TRBV6-5
CASSYSSSADTQYF
TGTGCCAGCAGTTACTCGAGTTCTGCGGATACGCAGTATTTT
>.|TRBJ2-2|TRBD2|TRBV7-6
CASSLGRTSGSKGWTGELFF
TGTGCCAGCAGCTTAGGAAGGACTAGCGGGTCCAAGGGATGGACCGGGGAGCTGTTTTTT
>.|TRBJ2-3|TRBD1|TRBV9
CASSERQGENTQYF
TGTGCCAGCAGCGAGAGACAGGGGGAAAATACGCAGTATTTT
>.|TRBJ2-3|.|TRBV11-3
CASSPDYSSTDTQYF
TGTGCCAGCAGCCCCGACTATTCTAGCACAGATACGCAGTATTTT
>.|TRBJ2-1|.|TRBV30
CAWSYHNEQFF
TGTGCCTGGAGTTACCACAATGAGCAGTTCTTC
>.|TRBJ2-5|.|TRBV5-4
CASSPVGGETQYF
TGTGCCAGCAGCCCGGTAGGGGGAGAGACCCAGTACTTC
>.|TRBJ2-7|.|TRBV7-9
CASSPKSQSSYEQYF
TGTGCCAGCAGCCCTAAGTCTCAAAGCTCCTACGAGCAGTACTTC
>.|TRBJ2-3|.|TRBV2
CASFPGASTDTQYF
TGTGCCAGCTTCCCAGGGGCGAGCACAGATACGCAGTATTTT
>.|TRBJ1-2|.|TRBV25-1
CASSGGVTGTYGYTF
TGTGCCAGCAGTGGGGGGGTTACAGGGACCTATGGCTACACCTTC
>.|TRBJ2-1|.|TRBV9
CASSVLALSGGNEQFF
TGTGCCAGCAGCGTCCTAGCCCTGAGCGGAGGGAATGAGCAGTTCTTC
>.|TRBJ2-3|TRBD1|TRBV4-1
CASSRGQGTDTQYF
TGCGCCAGCAGCCGTGGACAGGGCACAGATACGCAGTATTTT
>.|TRBJ1-2|.|TRBV6-1
CASSVREPNYGYTF
TGTGCCAGCAGTGTAAGGGAACCTAACTATGGCTACACCTTC
>.|TRBJ1-1|.|TRBV7-9
CATIGVGGRTEAFF
TGTGCCACCATCGGGGTGGGGGGAAGGACTGAAGCTTTCTTT
>.|TRBJ2-1|.|TRBV7-9
CASSFQGEALSYNEQFF
TGTGCCAGCAGCTTCCAAGGGGAGGCGCTGAGCTACAATGAGCAGTTCTTC
>.|TRBJ2-7|.|TRBV5-1
CASSTWTSEEQYF
TGCGCCAGCAGCACCTGGACGTCGGAGGAGCAGTACTTC
>.|TRBJ2-3|TRBD2|TRBV2
CASSELAGTTDTQYF
TGTGCCAGCAGTGAACTAGCGGGGACCACAGATACGCAGTATTTT
>once|TRBJ2-1|TRBD2|TRBV7-9
CASSWDLAGGNEQFF
TGTGCCAGCAGCTGGGATCTAGCGGGGGGCAATGAGCAGTTCTTC
>.|TRBJ2-7|TRBD1|TRBV7-9
CASSSTGQSYEQYF
TGTGCCAGCAGCTCGACAGGGCAGTCCTACGAGCAGTACTTC
>.|TRBJ1-2|TRBD1|TRBV11-2
CASSSWDRANYGYTF
TGTGCCAGCAGCTCTTGGGACAGAGCTAACTATGGCTACACCTTC
>.|TRBJ1-1|.|TRBV2
CASSPGGENTEAFF
TGTGCCAGCAGTCCCGGGGGGGAGAACACTGAAGCTTTCTTT
>.|TRBJ2-1|TRBD2|TRBV6-5
CASSYEASGSYNEQFF
TGTGCCAGCAGTTACGAAGCTAGCGGAAGCTACAATGAGCAGTTCTTC
>.|TRBJ2-7|.|TRBV7-9
CASSLDGEQYF
TGTGCCAGCAGCTTAGACGGGGAGCAGTACTTC
>.|TRBJ2-7|TRBD1|TRBV11-2
CASRLGGTGGEQYF
TGTGCCAGCAGGTTAGGGGGGACAGGGGGCGAGCAGTACTTC
>.|TRBJ1-2|.|TRBV7-2
CASSLVPGTVGYTF
TGTGCCAGCAGCTTAGTTCCAGGGACTGTTGGCTACACCTTC
>.|TRBJ1-1|.|TRBV30
CAWSEWNTEAFF
TGTGCCTGGAGTGAATGGAACACTGAAGCTTTCTTT
>.|TRBJ2-3|.|TRBV30
CAWKGDTDTQYF
TGTGCCTGGAAAGGGGACACAGATACGCAGTATTTT
>once|TRBJ1-2|.|TRBV5-1
CASSLLRF
TGCGCCAGCAGCTTGCTGCGCTTC
>.|TRBJ2-2|.|TRBV9
CASSVWLAPAGELFF
TGTGCCAGCAGCGTATGGTTAGCCCCCGCCGGGGAGCTGTTTTTT
>.|TRBJ2-7|TRBD2|TRBV7-9
CASSPGTSGSDEQYF
TGTGCCAGCAGCCCTGGGACTAGCGGGAGTGACGAGCAGTACTTC
>few|TRBJ2-7|.|TRBV4-3
CASSQEGTGFREQYF
TGCGCCAGCAGCCAAGAGGGAACAGGGTTTCGCGAGCAGTACTTC
>.|TRBJ1-1|TRBD1|TRBV4-3
CASSQTGTGNEAFF
TGCGCCAGCAGCCAAACCGGGACAGGGAATGAAGCTTTCTTT
>.|TRBJ2-7|TRBD1|TRBV6-1
CASSEPGGYEQYF
TGTGCCAGCAGTGAGCCAGGGGGCTACGAGCAGTACTTC
>.|TRBJ1-6|.|TRBV4-3
CASSQDWGSSYNSPLHF
TGCGCCAGCAGCCAAGATTGGGGGAGCTCCTATAATTCACCCCTCCACTTT
>.|TRBJ2-2|.|TRBV4-1
CASSTPTSWSTGELFF
TGCGCCAGCAGTACGCCGACTAGTTGGTCCACCGGGGAGCTGTTTTTT
>.|TRBJ1-2|TRBD1|TRBV29-1
CSVVTGGNYGYTF
TGCAGCGTAGTGACAGGGGGAAACTATGGCTACACCTTC
>.|TRBJ2-1|TRBD2|TRBV29-1
CSVDPGTSGDYNEQFF
TGCAGCGTTGACCCTGGGACTAGCGGAGACTACAATGAGCAGTTCTTC
>.|TRBJ1-3|.|TRBV7-9
CASSFRGEIYF
TGTGCCAGCAGCTTCCGGGGCGAGATATATTTT
>.|TRBJ1-3|.|TRBV4-2
CASSQDGEGGIGNTIYF
TGTGCCAGCAGCCAAGATGGGGAGGGGGGAATTGGAAACACCATATATTTT
>few|TRBJ2-5|.|TRBV4-1
CASSQFPGFQETQYF
TGCGCCAGCAGCCAATTTCCGGGATTCCAAGAGACCCAGTACTTC
>.|TRBJ1-4|.|TRBV28
CASSWNEKLFF
TGTGCCAGCAGTTGGAATGAAAAACTGTTTTTT
>.|TRBJ1-6|TRBD1|TRBV5-1
CASSLAGQGSYNSPLHF
TGCGCCAGCAGCCTTGCGGGACAGGGCAGTTATAATTCACCCCTCCACTTT
>many|TRBJ2-7|TRBD1|TRBV4-1
CASSQDGQASYEQYF
TGCGCCAGCAGCCAAGATGGACAGGCCTCCTACGAGCAGTACTTC
>.|TRBJ2-1|.|TRBV7-9
CASSLDGDNEQFF
TGTGCCAGCAGCCTGGACGGCGACAATGAGCAGTTCTTC
>.|TRBJ2-5|.|TRBV10-3
CAISESDREETQYF
TGTGCCATCAGTGAGTCGGACAGAGAAGAGACCCAGTACTTC
>once|TRBJ1-4|TRBD1|TRBV18
CASSRPGTGVEKLFF
TGTGCCAGCTCACGACCGGGGACAGGGGTAGAAAAACTGTTTTTT